This T cell receptor (beta chain) was captured by sequencing in a study of cytomegalovirus exposure and HLA in healthy donors. J was trimmed by 3 bases and V by 4 bases; bases with no gene match: 6. Germline values: CDR1 MGHRA, CDR2 YSYEKL. The CDR3 runs 16 residues. On this clone: Its antigen remains unknown.

The study ran its PCR with 60 Vbeta and 13 Jbeta primers. This table comes from immunoSEQ multiplex PCR, and its TCRdb copy is limited to in-frame clones, with some not included. Of 310,000 or so clones listed, 70% to 90% are singletons. Study observations and caveats: Most observed TCR sequences were rare, whereas some public TCRs were detected in many donors. A later analysis associated 16,951 TCR beta sequences with HLA alleles at a 0.05 false discovery rate. Common viral pathogens seemed to be connected with several of the most significant clusters, according to a later analysis.

The rearrangement uses TRBV4-1 and TRBJ1-1; 12 bases match TRBD1. This receptor was identified in a woman aged 18-35 years in good health and CMV-seronegative. The sample comprised PBMCs. The CDR3 sequence is CASSLWDRGPDTEAFF. The DNA of the CDR3 is TGCGCCAGCAGCCTCTGGGACAGGGGGCCGGACACTGAAGCTTTCTTT.